This T cell receptor (beta chain) comes out of a study of blood T cell repertoires in COVID-19. For the study at large: Sample material is recorded as cDNA or gDNA derived from T cells, B-cell-depleted T cells, or PBMCs.

The trim removed 3 bases at V and 3 bases at J, leaving 1 base unmatched. The CDR3 is 14 residues long. CDR1 SGHVS and CDR2 FQNEAQ come from the germline V gene. As processed by the authors: Cell counts per sample came from amplifying reference gene primers. Produced via immunoSEQ multiplex PCR; TCRdb's table is partial and in-frame only. V, J and clone size are taken as reported in that table, and D and trimming were inferred from the DNA itself. This sample carries roughly 250,000 clones, 84% of them seen once, and the ten largest clones take 4.4%. V and J are TRBV7-8 and TRBJ2-2; 7 positions agree with TRBD2. Sequencing was done on a sample of peripheral blood. This clonotype was sampled from a man aged 45 to 65 with active or convalescent COVID-19. The CDR3 spells CASSLAGDTGELFF. CDR3 nucleotide sequence: TGTGCCAGCAGCTTGGCGGGGGACACCGGGGAGCTGTTTTTT.